This T cell receptor (beta chain) was recorded in a study of cytomegalovirus exposure and HLA in healthy donors. Findings and caveats of the study: Researchers reported from a later analysis that most CMV-associated TCR beta chains appeared HLA-restricted. Relative to equally common others, HLA-associated TCR beta chains showed greater clonal expansion in a later analysis. Later, an analysis found that common viral pathogens appeared to be linked with several of the most significant clusters. TCR beta V- and J-gene trimming, according to a later analysis, was linked to a missense DCLRE1C variant.

Worth noting for this clone: The target antigen is unknown.

Primers included in the PCR were 60 Vbeta and 13 Jbeta primers. Sequenced by immunoSEQ multiplex PCR; TCRdb stores in-frame clones only, minus some. Of 66,000 or so clones in the sample, roughly nine tenths were seen once. The V and J ends lost 2 bases and 7 bases, in that order; junction bases with no gene match: 7. Germline assignment: CDR1 SGHRS and CDR2 YFSETQ. The CDR3 covers 15 residues. Sequencing was performed on PBMCs. V is TRBV5-1 and J is TRBJ2-7, with 12 nucleotides matching TRBD1. This TCR derives from a young man in good health and CMV-seropositive. CDR3 nucleotides: TGCGCCAGCAGCTTCCCCGGGACAGGGGGCAGGGAGCAGTACTTC. It encodes CASSFPGTGGREQYF.